These T cell receptor beta chains were read from a single sample in a study of Ad26.COV2.S vaccination and SARS-CoV-2 variants. Using immunoSEQ multiplex PCR, the repertoire was profiled, and TCRdb retains in-frame clones only, with some absent. The sample carries approximately 150,000 clones, 86% recorded once. Sequencing was performed on peripheral blood, taken after recovery from COVID-19. The receptors were gathered from a human donor who had recovered from COVID-19. Each CDR3 is given with its conserved first and last residue. A D gene is named only where the DNA matches it firmly. Clone size is shown for a subset of rows, as once, few, many or a class of expanded clone.

cdr3_nt	cdr3_aa	d_call	clone_size	v_call	j_call
TGTGCCAGCAGCCCCCGGACAGGGTACAATGAGCAGTTCTTC	CASSPRTGYNEQFF	TRBD1	-	TRBV9	TRBJ2-1
TGCGCCAGCAGCCAAGATCGGAGACGGGGGACCTACGAGCAGTACTTC	CASSQDRRRGTYEQYF	-	-	TRBV4-3	TRBJ2-7
TGTGCCAGCAGCCAAGGGGTAGGGGGGGGCACTGAAGCTTTCTTT	CASSQGVGGGTEAFF	-	-	TRBV3-1/TRBV3-2	TRBJ1-1
TGTGCCAGCAGCTTGAAAATCCACGAGCAGTACTTC	CASSLKIHEQYF	-	-	TRBV5-8	TRBJ2-7
TGTGCCAGCAGTAGGGCAGTTGAATCCTATGGCTACACCTTC	CASSRAVESYGYTF	-	-	TRBV6-5	TRBJ1-2
TGTGCCAGCAGTTACTCAATTTCCTACAATGAGCAGTTCTTC	CASSYSISYNEQFF	-	-	TRBV6-2/TRBV6-3	TRBJ2-1
TGTGCCAGCAGTTACACAACCGGGAACACTGAAGCTTTCTTT	CASSYTTGNTEAFF	-	once	TRBV6-2/TRBV6-3	TRBJ1-1
TGCGCCAGCAGGCAGGGGGCGGACACTGAAGCTTTCTTT	CASRQGADTEAFF	TRBD1	once	TRBV5-1	TRBJ1-1
TGTGCCAGCAGCTTAGGAGACGGGACAGGGCCCTCCTACGAGCAGTACTTC	CASSLGDGTGPSYEQYF	TRBD1	-	TRBV7-8	TRBJ2-7
TGCGCCAGCAGCCAAGATTTCGGCAGCTACGAGCAGTACTTC	CASSQDFGSYEQYF	-	-	TRBV4-1	TRBJ2-7
TGTGCCAGCAGTTACGGACAGGGCGTTAACACCGGGGAGCTGTTTTTT	CASSYGQGVNTGELFF	TRBD1	-	TRBV6-2/TRBV6-3	TRBJ2-2
TGCGCCAGCAGTTCCCGACAGAACTCCTACGAGCAGTACTTC	CASSSRQNSYEQYF	-	-	TRBV5-1	TRBJ2-7
TGTGCCAGCAGCCCAGACACTTACTACGAGCAGTACTTC	CASSPDTYYEQYF	-	-	TRBV28	TRBJ2-7